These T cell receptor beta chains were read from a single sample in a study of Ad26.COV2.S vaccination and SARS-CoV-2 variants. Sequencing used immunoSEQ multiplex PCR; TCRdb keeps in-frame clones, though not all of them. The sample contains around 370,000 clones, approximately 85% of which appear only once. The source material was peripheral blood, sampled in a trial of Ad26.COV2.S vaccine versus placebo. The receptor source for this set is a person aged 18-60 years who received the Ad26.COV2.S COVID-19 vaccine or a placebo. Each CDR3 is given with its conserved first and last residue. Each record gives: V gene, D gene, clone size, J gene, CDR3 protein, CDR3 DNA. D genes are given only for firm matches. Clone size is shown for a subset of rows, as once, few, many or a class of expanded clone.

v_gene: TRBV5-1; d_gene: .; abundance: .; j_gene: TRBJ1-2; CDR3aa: CASSLSRGGDYGYTF; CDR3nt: TGCGCCAGCAGCTTGAGTAGAGGGGGTGACTATGGCTACACCTTC
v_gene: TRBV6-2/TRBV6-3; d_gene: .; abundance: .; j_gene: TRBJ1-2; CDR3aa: CASSNRQSNYGYTF; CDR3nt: TGTGCCAGCAGTAACCGACAGTCTAACTATGGCTACACCTTC
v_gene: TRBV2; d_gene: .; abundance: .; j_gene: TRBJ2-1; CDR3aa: CASSGGHPIAYNEQFF; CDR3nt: TGTGCCAGCAGTGGGGGACACCCTATCGCCTACAATGAGCAGTTCTTC
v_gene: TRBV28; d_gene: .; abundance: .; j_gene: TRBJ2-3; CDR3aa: CASSIGLTNEHPDTQYF; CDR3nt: TGTGCCAGCAGTATTGGTCTCACAAACGAACACCCAGATACGCAGTATTTT
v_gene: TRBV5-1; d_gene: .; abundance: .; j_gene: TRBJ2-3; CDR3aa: CASSDSQAWDTQYF; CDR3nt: TGCGCCAGCAGCGACTCCCAAGCCTGGGATACGCAGTATTTT
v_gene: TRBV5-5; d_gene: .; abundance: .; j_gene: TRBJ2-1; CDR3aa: CASSLEGLNNEQFF; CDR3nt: TGTGCCAGCAGCTTGGAGGGACTTAACAATGAGCAGTTCTTC
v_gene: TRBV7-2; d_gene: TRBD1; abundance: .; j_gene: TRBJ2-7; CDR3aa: CASSGGTGALYEQYF; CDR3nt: TGTGCCAGCAGCGGGGGGACAGGTGCTCTCTACGAGCAGTACTTC
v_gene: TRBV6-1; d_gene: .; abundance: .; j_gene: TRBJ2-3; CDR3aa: CASSKVGPPSTDTQYF; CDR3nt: TGTGCCAGCAGTAAAGTGGGACCCCCCAGCACAGATACGCAGTATTTT
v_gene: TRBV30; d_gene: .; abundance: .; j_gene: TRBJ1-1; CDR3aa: CAWSTLLGQNTEAFF; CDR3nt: TGTGCCTGGAGTACCCTTTTGGGCCAGAACACTGAAGCTTTCTTT
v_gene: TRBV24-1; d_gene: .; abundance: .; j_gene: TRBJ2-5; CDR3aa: CATSGGQETQYF; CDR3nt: TGTGCCACCTCAGGGGGGCAAGAGACCCAGTACTTC
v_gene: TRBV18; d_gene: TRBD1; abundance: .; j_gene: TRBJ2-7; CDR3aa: CASSPGWTGWEQYF; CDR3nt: TGTGCCAGCTCGCCAGGTTGGACAGGTTGGGAGCAGTACTTC
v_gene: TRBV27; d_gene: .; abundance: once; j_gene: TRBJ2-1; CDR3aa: CASSSLAGEGVEQFF; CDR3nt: TGTGCCAGCAGTTCGCTGGCGGGAGAGGGGGTTGAGCAGTTCTTC
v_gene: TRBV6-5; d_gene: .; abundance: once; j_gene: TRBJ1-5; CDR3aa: CASSYSTAPNQPQHF; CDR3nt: TGTGCCAGCAGTTACTCGACAGCCCCAAATCAGCCCCAGCATTTT
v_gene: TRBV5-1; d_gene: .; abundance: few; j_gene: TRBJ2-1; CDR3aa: CASSLGGADNEQFF; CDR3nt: TGCGCCAGCAGCTTGGGAGGGGCAGACAATGAGCAGTTCTTC
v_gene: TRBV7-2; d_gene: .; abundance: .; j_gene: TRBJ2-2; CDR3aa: CASSLLRGPNTGELFF; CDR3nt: TGTGCCAGCAGCTTATTGCGGGGTCCGAACACCGGGGAGCTGTTTTTT
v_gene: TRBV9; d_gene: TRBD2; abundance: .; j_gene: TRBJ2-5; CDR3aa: CASSVDTGGGETQYF; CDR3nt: TGTGCCAGCAGCGTCGACACGGGGGGTGGTGAGACCCAGTACTTC
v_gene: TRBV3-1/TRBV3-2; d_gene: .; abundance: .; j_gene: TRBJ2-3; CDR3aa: CASSQDFGPPDTQYF; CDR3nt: TGTGCCAGCAGCCAAGATTTTGGCCCCCCAGATACGCAGTATTTT
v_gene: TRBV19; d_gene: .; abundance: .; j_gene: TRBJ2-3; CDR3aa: CASSKGVTGDTQYF; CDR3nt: TGTGCCAGTAGCAAAGGGGTTACTGGAGATACGCAGTATTTT
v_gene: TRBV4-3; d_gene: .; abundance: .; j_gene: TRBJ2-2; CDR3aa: CASSPTPTETGELFF; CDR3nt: TGCGCCAGCAGCCCCACCCCGACAGAAACCGGGGAGCTGTTTTTT
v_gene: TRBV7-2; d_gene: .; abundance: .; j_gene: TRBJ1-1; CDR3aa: CASSQNGGQPISEAFF; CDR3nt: TGTGCCAGCAGCCAAAACGGTGGACAGCCGATATCTGAAGCTTTCTTT
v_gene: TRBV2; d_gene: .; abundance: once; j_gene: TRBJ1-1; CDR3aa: CASSKKGGFTEAFF; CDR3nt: TGTGCCAGCAGTAAAAAGGGCGGGTTCACTGAAGCTTTCTTT
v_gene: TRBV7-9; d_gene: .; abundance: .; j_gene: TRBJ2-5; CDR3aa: CASSNLGSQYF; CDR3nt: TGTGCCAGCAGCAACCTAGGGTCCCAGTACTTC
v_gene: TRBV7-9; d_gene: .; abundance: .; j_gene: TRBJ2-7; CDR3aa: CASSPKDKYYEQYF; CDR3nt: TGTGCCAGCAGCCCCAAGGACAAATACTACGAGCAGTACTTC
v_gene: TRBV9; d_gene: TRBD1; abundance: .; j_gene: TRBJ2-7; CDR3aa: CASSVGRGQREQYF; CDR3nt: TGTGCCAGCAGCGTAGGCAGGGGGCAGCGCGAGCAGTACTTC
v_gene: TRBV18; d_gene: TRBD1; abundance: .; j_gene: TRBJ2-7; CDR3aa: CASSPPGQGYEQYF; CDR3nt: TGTGCCAGCTCACCGCCGGGACAGGGTTACGAGCAGTACTTC
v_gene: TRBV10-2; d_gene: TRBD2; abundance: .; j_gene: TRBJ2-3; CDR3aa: CASSRGGRLAGISTDTQYF; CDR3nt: TGCGCCAGCAGTAGGGGAGGGAGACTAGCGGGGATTAGCACAGATACGCAGTATTTT
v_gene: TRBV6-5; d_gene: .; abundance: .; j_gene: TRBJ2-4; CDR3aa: CASTSKNIQYF; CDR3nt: TGTGCCAGCACCTCCAAAAACATTCAGTACTTC
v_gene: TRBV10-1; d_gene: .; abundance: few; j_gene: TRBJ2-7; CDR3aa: CASSALPNYEQYF; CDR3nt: TGCGCCAGCAGTGCTCTCCCTAACTACGAGCAGTACTTC
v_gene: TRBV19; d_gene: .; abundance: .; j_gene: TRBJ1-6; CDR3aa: CASSILQGLLHF; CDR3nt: TGTGCCAGTAGTATACTCCAGGGTCTGCTCCACTTT
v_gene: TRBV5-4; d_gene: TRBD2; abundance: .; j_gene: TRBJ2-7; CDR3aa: CASNPSGGAPLVGHEQYF; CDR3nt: TGTGCCAGCAACCCTAGCGGGGGGGCCCCCTTGGTTGGGCACGAGCAGTACTTC
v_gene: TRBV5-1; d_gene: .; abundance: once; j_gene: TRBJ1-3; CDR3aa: CASSLAGTSSGNTIYF; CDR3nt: TGCGCCAGCAGCTTGGCCGGGACCAGCTCTGGAAACACCATATATTTT
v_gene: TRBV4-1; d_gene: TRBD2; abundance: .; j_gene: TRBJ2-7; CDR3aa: CASRQGLAGTYEQYF; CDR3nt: TGCGCCAGCAGACAGGGACTAGCGGGGACCTACGAGCAGTACTTC
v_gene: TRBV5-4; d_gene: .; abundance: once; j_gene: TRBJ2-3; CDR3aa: CASSRTPLSTPDTQYF; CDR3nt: TGTGCCAGCAGCCGGACCCCGTTGAGTACCCCAGATACGCAGTATTTT
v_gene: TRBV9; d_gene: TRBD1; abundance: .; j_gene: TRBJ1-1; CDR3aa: CASSPGTGHTEAFF; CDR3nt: TGTGCCAGCAGTCCAGGGACAGGGCATACTGAAGCTTTCTTT
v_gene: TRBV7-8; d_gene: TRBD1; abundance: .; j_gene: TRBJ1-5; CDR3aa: CASSLDRGGSNQPQHF; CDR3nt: TGTGCCAGCAGCTTAGACAGGGGCGGTAGCAATCAGCCCCAGCATTTT
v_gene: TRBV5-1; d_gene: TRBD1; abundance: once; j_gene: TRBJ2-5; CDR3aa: CASSSQGVGETQYF; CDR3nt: TGCGCCAGCAGCTCTCAGGGGGTAGGGGAGACCCAGTACTTC
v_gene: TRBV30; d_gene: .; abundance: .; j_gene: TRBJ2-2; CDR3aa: CAWTRSGPNTGELFF; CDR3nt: TGTGCCTGGACTCGCTCGGGGCCAAACACCGGGGAGCTGTTTTTT
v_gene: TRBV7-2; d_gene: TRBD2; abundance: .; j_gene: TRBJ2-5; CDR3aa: CASSFAGVEETQYF; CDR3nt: TGTGCCAGCAGCTTCGCGGGGGTGGAAGAGACCCAGTACTTC
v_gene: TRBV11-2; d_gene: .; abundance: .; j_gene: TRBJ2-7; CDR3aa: CASSWEQTYEQYF; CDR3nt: TGTGCCAGCAGTTGGGAGCAAACCTACGAGCAGTACTTC
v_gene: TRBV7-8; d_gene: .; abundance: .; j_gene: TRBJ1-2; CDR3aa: CASSPGPRLRDTF; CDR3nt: TGTGCCAGCAGCCCGGGGCCTCGGTTAAGGGACACCTTC
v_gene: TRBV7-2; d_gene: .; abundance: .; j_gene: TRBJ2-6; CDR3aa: CASSSRTSQSSGANVLTF; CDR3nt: TGTGCCAGCAGCTCCCGTACGTCTCAGAGCTCTGGGGCCAACGTCCTGACTTTC
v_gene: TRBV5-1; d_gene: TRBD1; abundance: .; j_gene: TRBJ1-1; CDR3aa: CASSLELTGAAEAFF; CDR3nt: TGCGCCAGCAGCTTGGAATTGACAGGGGCCGCTGAAGCTTTCTTT